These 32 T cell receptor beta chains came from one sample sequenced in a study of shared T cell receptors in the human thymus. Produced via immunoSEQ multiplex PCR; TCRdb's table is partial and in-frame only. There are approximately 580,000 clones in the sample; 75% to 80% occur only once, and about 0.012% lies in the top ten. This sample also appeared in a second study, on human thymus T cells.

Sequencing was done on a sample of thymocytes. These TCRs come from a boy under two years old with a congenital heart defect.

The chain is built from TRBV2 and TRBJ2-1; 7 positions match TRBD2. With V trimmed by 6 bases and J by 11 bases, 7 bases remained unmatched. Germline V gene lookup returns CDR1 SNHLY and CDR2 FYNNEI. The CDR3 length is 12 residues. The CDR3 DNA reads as TGTGCCAGCAGCCCCACTAGCGAGCAGCAGTTCTTC. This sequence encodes CASSPTSEQQFF.

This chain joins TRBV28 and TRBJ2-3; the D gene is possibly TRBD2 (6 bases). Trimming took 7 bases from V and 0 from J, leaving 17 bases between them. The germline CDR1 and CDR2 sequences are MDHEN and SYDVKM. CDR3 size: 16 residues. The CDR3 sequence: CASTSGEGTSTDTQYF. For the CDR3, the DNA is TGTGCCAGCACCTCAGGCGAAGGGACTAGCACAGATACGCAGTATTTT.

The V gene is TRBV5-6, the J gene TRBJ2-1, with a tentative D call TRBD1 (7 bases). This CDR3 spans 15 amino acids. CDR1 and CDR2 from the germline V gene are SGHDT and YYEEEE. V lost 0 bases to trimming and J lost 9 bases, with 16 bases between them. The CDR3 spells CASSLVAGGIFEQFF. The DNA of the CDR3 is TGTGCCAGCAGCTTGGTAGCAGGGGGGATTTTTGAGCAGTTCTTC.

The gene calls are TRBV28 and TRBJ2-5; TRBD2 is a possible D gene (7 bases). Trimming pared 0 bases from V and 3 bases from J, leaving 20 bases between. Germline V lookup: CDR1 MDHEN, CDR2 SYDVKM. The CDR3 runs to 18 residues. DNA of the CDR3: TGTGCCAGCAGTTTATGCTACGGGGGGCGCGGCTCCAAAGAGACCCAGTACTTC. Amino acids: CASSLCYGGRGSKETQYF.

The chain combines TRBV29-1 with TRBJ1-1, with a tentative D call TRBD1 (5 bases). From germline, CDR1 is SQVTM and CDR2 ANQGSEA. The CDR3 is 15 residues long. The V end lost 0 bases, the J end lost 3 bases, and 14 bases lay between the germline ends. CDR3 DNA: TGCAGCGTTGAAGATAGGGGCAGGGATCACACTGAAGCTTTCTTT. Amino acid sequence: CSVEDRGRDHTEAFF.

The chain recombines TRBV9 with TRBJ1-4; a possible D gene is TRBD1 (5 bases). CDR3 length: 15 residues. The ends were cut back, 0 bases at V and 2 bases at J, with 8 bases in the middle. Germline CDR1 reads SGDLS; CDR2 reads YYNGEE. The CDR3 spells CASSVETATNEKLFF. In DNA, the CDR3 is TGTGCCAGCAGCGTAGAGACAGCCACTAATGAAAAACTGTTTTTT.

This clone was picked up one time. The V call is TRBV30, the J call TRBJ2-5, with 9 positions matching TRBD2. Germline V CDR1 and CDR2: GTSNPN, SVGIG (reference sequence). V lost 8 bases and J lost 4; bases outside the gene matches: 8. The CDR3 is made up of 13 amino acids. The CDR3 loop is CARGGRAGETQYF. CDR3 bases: TGTGCCAGGGGCGGGAGGGCCGGAGAGACCCAGTACTTC.

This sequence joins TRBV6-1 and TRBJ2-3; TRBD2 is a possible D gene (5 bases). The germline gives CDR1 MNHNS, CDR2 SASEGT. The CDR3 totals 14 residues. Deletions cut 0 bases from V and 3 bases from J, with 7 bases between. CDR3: CASSEARETDTQYF. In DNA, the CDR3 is TGTGCCAGCAGTGAAGCGAGGGAAACAGATACGCAGTATTTT.

DNA of the CDR3: TGCGCCAGCAGAGCCGGACTAGCGTACCACAGCTCCTACAATGAGCAGTTCTTC. It is translated as CASRAGLAYHSSYNEQFF. The chain is built from TRBV10-2 and TRBJ2-1, with 9 bases lining up with TRBD2. Germline trimming cut 6 bases from V and 0 bases from J; bases unmatched to any gene: 12. This CDR3 contains 18 residues. Germline CDR1 is WSHSY and CDR2 is SAAADI.

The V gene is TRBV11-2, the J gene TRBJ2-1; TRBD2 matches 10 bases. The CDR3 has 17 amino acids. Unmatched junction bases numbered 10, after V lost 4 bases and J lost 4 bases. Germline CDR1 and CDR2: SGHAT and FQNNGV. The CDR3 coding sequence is TGTGCCAGCAGCTCGGTAGGACTAGCGGCCTGGTACAATGAGCAGTTCTTC. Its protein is CASSSVGLAAWYNEQFF.

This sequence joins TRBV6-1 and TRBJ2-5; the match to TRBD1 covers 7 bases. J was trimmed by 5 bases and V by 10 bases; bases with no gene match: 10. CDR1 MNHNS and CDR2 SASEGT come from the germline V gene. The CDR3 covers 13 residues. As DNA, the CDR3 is TGTGCCACCCGAACCAAGGGGGCTGAGACCCAGTACTTC. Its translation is CATRTKGAETQYF.

CDR3 sequence (DNA): TGCGCCAGCAGCTTGGGCCGCGACAGCCATCCCGTGCAAGCGGGAAACACCATATATTTT. It translates to CASSLGRDSHPVQAGNTIYF. The J gene is TRBJ1-3, the V gene TRBV5-1, with D possibly TRBD1 on 5 matching bases. Germline values: CDR1 SGHRS, CDR2 YFSETQ. Trimming stripped 0 bases from V and 4 bases from J, with 26 bases between. The CDR3 consists of 20 residues.

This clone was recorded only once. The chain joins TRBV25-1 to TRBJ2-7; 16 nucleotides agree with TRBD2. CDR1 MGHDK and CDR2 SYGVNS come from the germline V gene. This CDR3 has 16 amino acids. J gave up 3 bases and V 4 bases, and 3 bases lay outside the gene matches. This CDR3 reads CASSGGTSGRVYEQYF. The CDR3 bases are TGTGCCAGCAGTGGGGGGACTAGCGGGAGGGTCTACGAGCAGTACTTC.

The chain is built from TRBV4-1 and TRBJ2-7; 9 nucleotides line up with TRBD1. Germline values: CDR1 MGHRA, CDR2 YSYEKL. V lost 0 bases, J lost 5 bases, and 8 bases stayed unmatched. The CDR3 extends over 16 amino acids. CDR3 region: CASSQDGDRGGNEQYF. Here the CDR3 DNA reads TGCGCCAGCAGCCAAGATGGTGACAGGGGGGGGAACGAGCAGTACTTC.

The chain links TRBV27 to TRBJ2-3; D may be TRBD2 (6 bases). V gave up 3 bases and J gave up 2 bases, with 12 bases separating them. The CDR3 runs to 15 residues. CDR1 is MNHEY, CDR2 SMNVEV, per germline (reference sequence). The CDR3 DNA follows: TGTGCCAGCAGTTTGGAGGGTCGGTACACAGATACGCAGTATTTT. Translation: CASSLEGRYTDTQYF.

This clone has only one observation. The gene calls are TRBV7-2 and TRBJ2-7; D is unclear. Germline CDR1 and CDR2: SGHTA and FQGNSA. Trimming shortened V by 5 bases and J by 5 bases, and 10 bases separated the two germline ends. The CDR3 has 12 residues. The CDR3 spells CASSPQRHEQYF. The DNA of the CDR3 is TGTGCCAGCAGCCCACAGAGACACGAGCAGTACTTC. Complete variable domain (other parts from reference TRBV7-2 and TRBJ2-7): GAGVSQSPSNKVTEKGKDVELRCDPISGHTALYWYRQSLGQGLEFLIYFQGNSAPDKSGLPSDRFSAERTGGSVSTLTIQRTQQEDSAVYLCASSPQRHEQYFGPGTRLTVT.

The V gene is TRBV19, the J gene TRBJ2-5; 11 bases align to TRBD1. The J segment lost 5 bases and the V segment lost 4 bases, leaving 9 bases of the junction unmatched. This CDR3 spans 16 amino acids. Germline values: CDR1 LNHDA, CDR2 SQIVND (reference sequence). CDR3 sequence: CASSNPRDRGMETQYF. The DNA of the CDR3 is TGTGCCAGTAGTAACCCCCGGGACAGGGGGATGGAGACCCAGTACTTC. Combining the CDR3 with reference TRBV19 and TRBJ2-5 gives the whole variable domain DGGITQSPKYLFRKEGQNVTLSCEQNLNHDAMYWYRQDPGQGLRLIYYSQIVNDFQKGDIAEGYSVSREKKESFPLTVTSAQKNPTAFYLCASSNPRDRGMETQYFGPGTRLLVL.

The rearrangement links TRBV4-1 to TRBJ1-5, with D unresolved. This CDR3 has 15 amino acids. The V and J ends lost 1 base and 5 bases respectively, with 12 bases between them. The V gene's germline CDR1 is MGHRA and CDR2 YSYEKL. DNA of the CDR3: TGCGCCAGCAGCCAAGCGGGAGAGGGATATCAGCCCCAGCATTTT. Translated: CASSQAGEGYQPQHF.

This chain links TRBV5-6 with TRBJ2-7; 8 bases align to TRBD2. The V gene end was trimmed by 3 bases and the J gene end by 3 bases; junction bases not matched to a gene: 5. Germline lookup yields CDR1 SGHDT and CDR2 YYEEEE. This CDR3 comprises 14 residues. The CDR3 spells CASSSGREGYEQYF. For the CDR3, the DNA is TGTGCCAGCAGCTCAGGACGGGAGGGCTACGAGCAGTACTTC.

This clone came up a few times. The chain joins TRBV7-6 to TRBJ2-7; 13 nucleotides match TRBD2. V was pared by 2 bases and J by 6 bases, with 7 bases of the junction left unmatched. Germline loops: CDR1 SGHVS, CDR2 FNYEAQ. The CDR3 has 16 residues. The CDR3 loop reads CASSLKLAGGPGEQYF. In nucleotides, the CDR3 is TGTGCCAGCAGCTTAAAACTAGCGGGAGGGCCGGGCGAGCAGTACTTC.

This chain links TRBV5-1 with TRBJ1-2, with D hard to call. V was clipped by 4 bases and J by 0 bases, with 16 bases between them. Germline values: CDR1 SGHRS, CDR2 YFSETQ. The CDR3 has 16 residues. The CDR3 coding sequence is TGCGCCAGCAGCGACACGGACGGAGGAGCTAACTATGGCTACACCTTC. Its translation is CASSDTDGGANYGYTF.

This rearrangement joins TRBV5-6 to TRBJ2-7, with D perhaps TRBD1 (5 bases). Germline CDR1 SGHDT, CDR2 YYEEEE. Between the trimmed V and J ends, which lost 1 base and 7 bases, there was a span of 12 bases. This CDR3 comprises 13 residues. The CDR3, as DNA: TGTGCCAGCAGCTTGTTCGTGGCAGGGGAGCAGTACTTC. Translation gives CASSLFVAGEQYF.

DNA of the CDR3: TGTGCCAGCAGTTTAGAGGGGGTATCCACTGAAGCTTTCTTT. The encoded protein is CASSLEGVSTEAFF. This sequence joins TRBV28 and TRBJ1-1; D possibly corresponds to TRBD1 (6 bases). This CDR3 contains 14 residues. The germline CDR1 and CDR2 sequences are MDHEN and SYDVKM. Trimming pared 2 bases from V and 4 bases from J, leaving 11 bases between.

The CDR3 is CASSELGRHSGNTIYF. The CDR3 nucleotides are TGTGCCAGCAGTGAATTGGGCCGGCACTCTGGAAACACCATATATTTT. V is TRBV25-1 and J is TRBJ1-3; unclear D gene. V gave up 1 base and J gave up 0 bases, with 10 bases separating them. The CDR3 runs 16 residues. Per germline, CDR1 MGHDK and CDR2 SYGVNS. Together with reference TRBV25-1 and TRBJ1-3, the CDR3 gives the full variable domain: EADIYQTPRYLVIGTGKKITLECSQTMGHDKMYWYQQDPGMELHLIHYSYGVNSTEKGDLSSESTVSRIRTEHFPLTLESARPSHTSQYLCASSELGRHSGNTIYFGEGSWLTVV.

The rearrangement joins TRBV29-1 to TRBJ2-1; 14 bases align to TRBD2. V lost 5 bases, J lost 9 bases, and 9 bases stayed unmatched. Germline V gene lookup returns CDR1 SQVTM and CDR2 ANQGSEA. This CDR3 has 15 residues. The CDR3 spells CSVSRGLAGAGEQFF. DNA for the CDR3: TGCAGCGTTTCCCGGGGACTAGCGGGAGCGGGTGAGCAGTTCTTC.

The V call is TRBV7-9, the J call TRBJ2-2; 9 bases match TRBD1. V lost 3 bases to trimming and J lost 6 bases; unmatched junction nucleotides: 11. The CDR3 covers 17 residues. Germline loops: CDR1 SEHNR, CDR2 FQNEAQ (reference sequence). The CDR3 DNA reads TGTGCCAGCAGCTTTGAATGGGACAGGGATGGTTCCGGGGAGCTGTTTTTT. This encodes CASSFEWDRDGSGELFF.

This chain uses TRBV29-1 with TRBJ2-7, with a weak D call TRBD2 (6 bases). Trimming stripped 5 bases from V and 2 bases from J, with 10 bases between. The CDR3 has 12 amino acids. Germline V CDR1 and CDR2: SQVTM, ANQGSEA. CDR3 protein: CSVSGTPYEQYF. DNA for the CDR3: TGCAGCGTTTCAGGGACTCCCTACGAGCAGTACTTC.

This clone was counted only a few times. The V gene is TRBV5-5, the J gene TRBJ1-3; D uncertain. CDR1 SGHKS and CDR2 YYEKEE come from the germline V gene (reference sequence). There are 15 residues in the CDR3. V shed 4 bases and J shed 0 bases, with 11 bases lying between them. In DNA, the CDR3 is TGTGCCAGCAGCCCAACGAGCAACTCTGGAAACACCATATATTTT. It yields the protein CASSPTSNSGNTIYF. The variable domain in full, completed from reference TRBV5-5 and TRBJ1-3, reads DAGVTQSPTHLIKTRGQQVTLRCSPISGHKSVSWYQQVLGQGPQFIFQYYEKEERGRGNFPDRFSARQFPNYSSELNVNALLLGDSALYLCASSPTSNSGNTIYFGEGSWLTVV.

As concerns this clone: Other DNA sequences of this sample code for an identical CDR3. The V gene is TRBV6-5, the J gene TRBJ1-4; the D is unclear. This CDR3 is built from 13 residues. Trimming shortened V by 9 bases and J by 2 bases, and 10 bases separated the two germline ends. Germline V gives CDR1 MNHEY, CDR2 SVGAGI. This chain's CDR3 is CASSQNTNEKLFF. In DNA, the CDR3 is TGTGCCAGTAGCCAGAACACTAATGAAAAACTGTTTTTT.

The CDR3 loop reads CASSSDSGTGRNEQYF. DNA for the CDR3: TGTGCCAGCAGCTCCGATTCCGGGACAGGGCGGAACGAGCAGTACTTC. The chain has TRBV7-2 and TRBJ2-7; 9 bases are a match to TRBD1. The germline gives CDR1 SGHTA, CDR2 FQGNSA. This CDR3 has 16 amino acids. V trimming: 4 bases; J trimming: 5 bases; junction bases outside the gene matches: 12.

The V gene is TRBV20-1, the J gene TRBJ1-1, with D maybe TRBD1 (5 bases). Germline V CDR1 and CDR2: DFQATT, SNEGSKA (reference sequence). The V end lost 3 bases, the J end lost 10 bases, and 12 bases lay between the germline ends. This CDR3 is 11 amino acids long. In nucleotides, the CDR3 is TGCAGTGCTAGCCACAGGCCGGGAGCTTTCTTT. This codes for CSASHRPGAFF.

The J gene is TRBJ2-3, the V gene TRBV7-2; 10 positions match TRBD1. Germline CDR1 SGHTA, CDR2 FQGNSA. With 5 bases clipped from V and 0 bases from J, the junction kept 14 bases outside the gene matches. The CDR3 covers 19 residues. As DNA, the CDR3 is TGTGCCAGCAGCCCGTACCGGGACAGGGGCGACCCTAGCACAGATACGCAGTATTTT. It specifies CASSPYRDRGDPSTDTQYF. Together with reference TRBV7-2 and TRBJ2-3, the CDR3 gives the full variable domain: GAGVSQSPSNKVTEKGKDVELRCDPISGHTALYWYRQSLGQGLEFLIYFQGNSAPDKSGLPSDRFSAERTGGSVSTLTIQRTQQEDSAVYLCASSPYRDRGDPSTDTQYFGPGTRLTVL.